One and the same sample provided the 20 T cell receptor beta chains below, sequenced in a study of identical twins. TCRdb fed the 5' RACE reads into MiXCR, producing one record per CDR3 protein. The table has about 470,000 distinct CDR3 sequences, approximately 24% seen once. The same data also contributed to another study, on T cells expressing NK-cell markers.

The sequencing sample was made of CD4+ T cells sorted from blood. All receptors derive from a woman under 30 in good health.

CDR3 sequence: CASSTWGPNTEAFF. The CDR3 region has the DNA TGTGCCAGCAGCACCTGGGGACCCAACACTGAAGCTTTCTTT. This chain links TRBV7-2 with TRBJ1-1; D perhaps matches TRBD1 (5 bases). CDR3 size: 14 residues. CDR1 is SGHTA, CDR2 FQGNSA, per germline. V was pared by 5 bases and J by 2 bases, with 12 bases between.

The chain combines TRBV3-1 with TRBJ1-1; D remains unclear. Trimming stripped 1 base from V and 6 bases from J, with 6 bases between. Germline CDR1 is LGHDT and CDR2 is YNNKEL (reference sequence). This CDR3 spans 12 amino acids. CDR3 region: CASSQVAAEAFF. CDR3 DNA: TGTGCCAGCAGCCAAGTGGCGGCTGAAGCTTTCTTT.

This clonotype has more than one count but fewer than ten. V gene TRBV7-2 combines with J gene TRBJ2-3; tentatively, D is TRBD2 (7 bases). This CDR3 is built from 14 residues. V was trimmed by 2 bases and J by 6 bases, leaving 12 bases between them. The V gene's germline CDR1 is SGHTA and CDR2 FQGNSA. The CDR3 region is CASSLRGRGDTQYF. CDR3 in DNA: TGTGCCAGCAGCTTACGAGGGAGGGGGGATACGCAGTATTTT.

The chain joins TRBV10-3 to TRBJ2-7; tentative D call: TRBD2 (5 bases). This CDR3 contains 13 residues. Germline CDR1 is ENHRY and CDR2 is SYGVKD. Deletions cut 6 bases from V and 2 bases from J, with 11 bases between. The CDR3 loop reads CAIRGEDPYEQYF. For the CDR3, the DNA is TGTGCCATCAGGGGAGAGGACCCCTACGAGCAGTACTTC.

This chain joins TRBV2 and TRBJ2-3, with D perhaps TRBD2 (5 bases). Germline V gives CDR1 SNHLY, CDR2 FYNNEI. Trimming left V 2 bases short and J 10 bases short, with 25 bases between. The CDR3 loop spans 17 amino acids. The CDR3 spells CASSELGFLAFSGSQYF. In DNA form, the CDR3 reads TGTGCCAGCAGTGAATTGGGGTTTCTAGCCTTTTCCGGATCGCAGTATTTT.

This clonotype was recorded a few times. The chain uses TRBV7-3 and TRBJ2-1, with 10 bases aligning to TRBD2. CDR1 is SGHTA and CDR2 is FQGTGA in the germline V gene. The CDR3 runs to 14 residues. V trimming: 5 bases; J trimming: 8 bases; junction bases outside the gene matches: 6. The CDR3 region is CASSPSGGSHEQFF. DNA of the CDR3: TGTGCCAGCAGCCCTAGCGGGGGATCACATGAGCAGTTCTTC.

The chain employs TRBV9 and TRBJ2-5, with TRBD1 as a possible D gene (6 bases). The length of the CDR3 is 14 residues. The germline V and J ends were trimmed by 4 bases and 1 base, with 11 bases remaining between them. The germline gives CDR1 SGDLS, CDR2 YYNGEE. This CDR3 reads CASSHGQIQETQYF. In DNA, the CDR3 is TGTGCCAGCAGCCACGGACAGATCCAAGAGACCCAGTACTTC.

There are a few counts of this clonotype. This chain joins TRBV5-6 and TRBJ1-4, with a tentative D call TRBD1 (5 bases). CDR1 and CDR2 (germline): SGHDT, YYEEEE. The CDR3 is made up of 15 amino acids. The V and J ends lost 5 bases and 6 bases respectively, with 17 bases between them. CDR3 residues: CASRQGQGYDEKLFF. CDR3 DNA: TGTGCCAGCAGGCAAGGGCAGGGTTACGATGAAAAACTGTTTTTT.

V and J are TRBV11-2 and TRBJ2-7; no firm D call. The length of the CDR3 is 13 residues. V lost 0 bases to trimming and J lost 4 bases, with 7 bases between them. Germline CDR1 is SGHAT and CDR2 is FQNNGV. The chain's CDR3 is CASSLEGKYEQYF. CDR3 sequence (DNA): TGTGCCAGCAGCTTAGAGGGGAAGTACGAGCAGTACTTC.

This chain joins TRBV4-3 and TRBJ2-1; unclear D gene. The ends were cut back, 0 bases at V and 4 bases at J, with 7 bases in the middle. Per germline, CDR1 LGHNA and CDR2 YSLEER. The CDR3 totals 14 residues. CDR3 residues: CASSQDRWYNEQFF. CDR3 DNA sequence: TGCGCCAGCAGCCAAGATAGGTGGTACAATGAGCAGTTCTTC.

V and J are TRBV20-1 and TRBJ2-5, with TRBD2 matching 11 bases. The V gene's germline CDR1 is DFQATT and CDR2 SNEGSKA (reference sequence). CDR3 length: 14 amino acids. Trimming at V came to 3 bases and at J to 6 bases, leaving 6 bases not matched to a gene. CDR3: CSARETSGVKTQYF. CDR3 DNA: TGCAGTGCTAGGGAGACTAGCGGGGTAAAGACCCAGTACTTC.

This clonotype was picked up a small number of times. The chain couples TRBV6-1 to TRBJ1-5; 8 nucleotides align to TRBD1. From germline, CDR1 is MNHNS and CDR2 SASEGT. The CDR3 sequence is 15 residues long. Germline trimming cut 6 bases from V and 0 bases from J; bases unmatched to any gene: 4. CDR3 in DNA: TGTGCCAGCAGGGACAGGGTTTATAGCAATCAGCCCCAGCATTTT. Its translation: CASRDRVYSNQPQHF.

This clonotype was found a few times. The CDR3 DNA reads as TGTGCCAGCAGTTATTCAGGGGTCGGGGCCAACGTCCTGACTTTC. Its protein product is CASSYSGVGANVLTF. The rearrangement uses TRBV6-5 and TRBJ2-6; possibly TRBD1 for D (6 bases). The CDR3 spans 15 residues. From germline, CDR1 is MNHEY and CDR2 SVGAGI. V dropped 3 bases and J dropped 4 bases, with 10 bases sitting between them.

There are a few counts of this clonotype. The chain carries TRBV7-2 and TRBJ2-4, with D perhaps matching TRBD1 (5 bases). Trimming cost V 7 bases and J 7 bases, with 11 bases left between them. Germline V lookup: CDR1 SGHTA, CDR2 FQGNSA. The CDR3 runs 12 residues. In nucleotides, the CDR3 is TGTGCCAGCACCTCAGCAGGGAACATTCAGTACTTC. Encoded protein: CASTSAGNIQYF.

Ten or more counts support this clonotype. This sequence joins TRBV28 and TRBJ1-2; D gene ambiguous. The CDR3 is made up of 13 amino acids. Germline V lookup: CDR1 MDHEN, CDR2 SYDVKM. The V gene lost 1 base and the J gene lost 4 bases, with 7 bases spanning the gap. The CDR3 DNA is TGTGCCAGCAGTTTATTGGCAGGCTATGGCTACACCTTC. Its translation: CASSLLAGYGYTF.

The CDR3 spells CASSLEQGSPLHF. CDR3 bases: TGTGCCAGCAGTTTAGAACAGGGATCACCCCTCCACTTT. J is TRBJ1-6 and V is TRBV12-3 or TRBV12-4; D perhaps matches TRBD1 (6 bases). The V end lost 1 base, the J end lost 10 bases, and 8 bases lay between the germline ends. The CDR3 extends over 13 amino acids.

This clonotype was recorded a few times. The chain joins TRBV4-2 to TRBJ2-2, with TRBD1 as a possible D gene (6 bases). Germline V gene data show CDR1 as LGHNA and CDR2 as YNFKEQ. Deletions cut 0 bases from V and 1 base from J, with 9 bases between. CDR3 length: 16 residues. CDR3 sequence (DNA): TGTGCCAGCAGCCAAGAACAACAGGGGAACACCGGGGAGCTGTTTTTT. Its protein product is CASSQEQQGNTGELFF.

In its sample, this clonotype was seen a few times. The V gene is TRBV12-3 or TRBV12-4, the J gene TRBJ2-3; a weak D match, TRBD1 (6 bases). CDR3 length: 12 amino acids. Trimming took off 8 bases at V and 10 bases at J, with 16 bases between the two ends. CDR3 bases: TGTGCCAGCTCCGGGACAAAACTTGCGCAGTATTTT. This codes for CASSGTKLAQYF.

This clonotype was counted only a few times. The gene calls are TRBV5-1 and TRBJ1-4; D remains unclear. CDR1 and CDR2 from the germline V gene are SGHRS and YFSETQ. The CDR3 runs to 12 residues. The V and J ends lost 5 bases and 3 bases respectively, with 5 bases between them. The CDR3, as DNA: TGCGCCAGCAGGGGCTCTAATGAAAAACTGTTTTTT. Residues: CASRGSNEKLFF.

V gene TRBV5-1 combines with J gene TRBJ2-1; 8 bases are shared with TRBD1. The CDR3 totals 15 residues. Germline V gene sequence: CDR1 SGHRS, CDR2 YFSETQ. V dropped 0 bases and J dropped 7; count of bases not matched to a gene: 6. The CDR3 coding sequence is TGCGCCAGCAGCTTGGCGGGACAGGAGAATAATGAGCAGTTCTTC. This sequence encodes CASSLAGQENNEQFF. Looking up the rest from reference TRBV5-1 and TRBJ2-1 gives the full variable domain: KAGVTQTPRYLIKTRGQQVTLSCSPISGHRSVSWYQQTPGQGLQFLFEYFSETQRNKGNFPGRFSGRQFSNSRSEMNVSTLELGDSALYLCASSLAGQENNEQFFGPGTRLTVL.